The subject of this entry is one T cell receptor beta chain. The data were taken from a study of blood T cell repertoires in COVID-19. Profiling relied on immunoSEQ multiplex PCR, and the TCRdb table lists in-frame clones only, not all of them. The table lists 190,000 or so clones, more than 75% of them singletons. CDR1 is KGHDR, CDR2 SFDVKD, per germline. Between the trimmed V and J ends, which lost 3 bases and 4 bases, there was a span of 12 bases. This CDR3 comprises 16 residues. V gene TRBV24-1 combines with J gene TRBJ2-6; tentative D call: TRBD2 (6 bases). The receptor's source is a woman in her twenties or thirties who had recovered from COVID-19. Sample: PBMCs or T cells enriched from blood (not recorded which). The CDR3 loop is CATSDMAGSGANVLTF. The CDR3 region has the DNA TGTGCCACCAGTGATATGGCGGGGTCAGGGGCCAACGTCCTGACTTTC.